These 9 T cell receptor beta chains were sequenced from one sample in a study of blood T cell repertoires in COVID-19. Sequencing used immunoSEQ multiplex PCR; TCRdb keeps in-frame clones, though not all of them. The table lists 98,000 or so clones, around 90% of them singletons, with 2% to 3% in the top ten. Material: peripheral blood. The receptor set was obtained from a human donor in a cohort sampled during active COVID-19.

This rearrangement joins TRBV27 to TRBJ2-7; D uncertain. The germline CDR1 and CDR2 sequences are MNHEY and SMNVEV (reference sequence). Trimming removed 5 bases at V and 0 bases at J, with 14 bases between. There are 15 residues in the CDR3. CDR3 loop: CASSEARGSSYEQYF. The CDR3 DNA sequence: TGTGCCAGCAGTGAGGCTCGCGGTAGCTCCTACGAGCAGTACTTC.

This rearrangement joins TRBV7-9 to TRBJ2-1; TRBD2 agrees at 9 bases. This CDR3 is 15 amino acids long. V shed 4 bases, J shed 7 bases, and the junction held 8 bases outside the gene matches. Germline V gene data show CDR1 as SEHNR and CDR2 as FQNEAQ (reference sequence). DNA for the CDR3: TGTGCCAGCAGCTACACCGTTAGCGGGAGTAATGAGCAGTTCTTC. Translating gives CASSYTVSGSNEQFF.

The chain links TRBV27 to TRBJ1-2; the match to TRBD1 covers 12 bases. Germline CDR1 MNHEY, CDR2 SMNVEV (reference sequence). V was pared by 4 bases and J by 6 bases, with 9 bases of the junction left unmatched. The CDR3 extends over 16 amino acids. CDR3 coding DNA: TGTGCCAGCAGTTCCCTTTGGGACAGGGGGCGCGATGGCTACACCTTC. It codes for CASSSLWDRGRDGYTF.

The chain couples TRBV2 to TRBJ2-1; no definite D call. Trimming took off 1 base at V and 2 bases at J, with 12 bases between the two ends. This CDR3 has 16 residues. Germline loops: CDR1 SNHLY, CDR2 FYNNEI. The CDR3 region has the DNA TGTGCCAGCAGTGAAGATAAGAACAATCCCTACAATGAGCAGTTCTTC. Amino acid sequence: CASSEDKNNPYNEQFF.

This chain joins TRBV19 and TRBJ2-1; 13 bases agree with TRBD2. J gave up 7 bases and V 10 bases, and 7 bases lay outside the gene matches. The CDR3 consists of 14 residues. CDR1 and CDR2 (germline): LNHDA, SQIVND (reference sequence). This CDR3 reads CATELAGGGNEQFF. DNA for the CDR3: TGTGCCACCGAACTAGCGGGAGGGGGGAATGAGCAGTTCTTC.

The J gene is TRBJ2-7, the V gene TRBV5-6; tentatively, D is TRBD1 (7 bases). V gave up 1 base and J gave up 3 bases, with 20 bases separating them. The length of the CDR3 is 17 residues. The germline CDR1 and CDR2 sequences are SGHDT and YYEEEE. CDR3 DNA sequence: TGTGCCAGCAGCTTGCTAGCGAGACAGGGCAACTACTACGAGCAGTACTTC. Amino acids: CASSLLARQGNYYEQYF.

This clone has more than one count but fewer than ten. The chain carries TRBV10-3 and TRBJ2-7, with a possible D match to TRBD1 (5 bases). In germline, CDR1 is ENHRY, CDR2 SYGVKD. The CDR3 runs 13 residues. The V gene lost 0 bases and the J gene lost 6 bases, with 9 bases spanning the gap. In DNA form, the CDR3 reads TGTGCCATCAGTGAGTCGGGGCATCTCGAGCAGTACTTC. Its protein product is CAISESGHLEQYF.

This clone came up a few times. The chain recombines TRBV9 with TRBJ2-2; TRBD1 matches at 7 bases. The trim removed 0 bases at V and 8 bases at J, leaving 16 bases unmatched. The CDR3 contains 18 residues. Germline V CDR1 and CDR2: SGDLS, YYNGEE. In DNA form, the CDR3 reads TGTGCCAGCAGCGTAGTCCCCGGGACAGATAGGAGTAGGGGGGAGCTGTTTTTT. Translated, it gives CASSVVPGTDRSRGELFF.

The rearrangement links TRBV4-1 to TRBJ2-2; D may be TRBD2 (5 bases). CDR1 and CDR2 from the germline V gene are MGHRA and YSYEKL. Trimming stripped 3 bases from V and 4 bases from J, with 12 bases between. This CDR3 spans 15 amino acids. DNA of the CDR3: TGCGCCAGCAGCCACCGGGATTTGGGCACCGGGGAGCTGTTTTTT. Its translation is CASSHRDLGTGELFF.